The present TCR beta chain was sequenced within a study of blood T cells in healthy people across ages. General study results and limits: Roughly linear age-related decline in beta diversity appeared, significant by age about 37. More naive CD4+ cells and higher diversity were found in long-lived than in aged donors.

Next came a second PCR, run for about 7 to 12 cycles, which used a sample-barcoded 5' primer along with a J-beta primer mix. MiXCR was run by TCRdb on the 5' RACE reads, yielding one entry per CDR3 protein. There are about 1.1 million distinct CDR3 sequences in the sample; roughly two fifths occur only once, and roughly 14% lies in the top ten. Russia was home to the donors, healthy Caucasian individuals aged roughly 6 to 90. As regards this clonotype: The antigen is not known.

Trimming removed 7 bases from V and 3 bases from J, with 16 bases in between. The CDR3 is made up of 14 amino acids. The germline V gene has CDR1 GTSNPN and CDR2 SVGIG (reference sequence). This TCR derives from a man aged 18-30 years in good health. J is TRBJ2-4 and V is TRBV30; D unresolved. Sequencing used blood. CDR3 nucleotides: TGTGCCTCTACGGTGGGGTTGTACAAAAACATTCAGTACTTC. Translation gives CASTVGLYKNIQYF.